This T cell receptor (beta chain) was observed in a study of blood T cell repertoires in COVID-19. As for the study in general: Nucleic acid was either cDNA or gDNA, and it came from T cells, B-cell-depleted T cells, or PBMCs.

Authors' processing steps: Nucleated cell counts were estimated from reference gene primer amplification. The method was immunoSEQ multiplex PCR; TCRdb's version includes in-frame clones alone and lacks a portion of them. V and J calls and clone size follow that table, whereas D and trimming were derived from the DNA. The sample lists some 97,000 clones, 85% seen once, with 10% to 15% in the top ten. CDR1 SEHNR and CDR2 FQNEAQ come from the germline V gene (reference sequence). There are 15 residues in the CDR3. Unmatched junction bases numbered 6, after V lost 1 base and J lost 5 bases. Material for sequencing was peripheral blood. The rearrangement links TRBV7-9 to TRBJ2-5, with 8 bases lining up with TRBD1. This receptor was identified in a man in his fifties or sixties with active or convalescent COVID-19. The DNA of the CDR3 is TGTGCCAGCAGCTTAGGCGACAGGGGATGGGAGACCCAGTACTTC. The encoded protein is CASSLGDRGWETQYF.